This T cell receptor (beta chain) is drawn from a study of blood T cell repertoires in COVID-19. About the study: Samples taken during acute and convalescent COVID-19 were collected in the United States, Italy and Spain.

In the original analysis: Amplifying reference gene primers gave estimates of nucleated cell counts. Produced via immunoSEQ multiplex PCR; TCRdb's table is partial and in-frame only. The DNA gave D and trimming, while V, J and clone size come from that table. The repertoire holds about 310,000 clones, with about 87% as singletons. The CDR3 consists of 18 residues. Germline V lookup: CDR1 LGHNA, CDR2 YSLEER. J lost 0 bases, V lost 3 bases, and 11 bases had no gene match. This clonotype was sampled from a young woman who had recovered from COVID-19. Sequenced input: PBMCs or T cells enriched from blood (not recorded which). The V call is TRBV4-3, the J call TRBJ2-1; 7 bases agree with TRBD2. CDR3 sequence (DNA): TGCGCCAGCAGCCAGAGGGGATTTTGGGGGGGCTCCTACAATGAGCAGTTCTTC. It yields the protein CASSQRGFWGGSYNEQFF.